This T cell receptor beta chain emerged from a study of cytomegalovirus exposure and HLA in healthy donors. Looking at the study overall: Early released data had tens of millions of unique TCRs, all coming from HLA-typed donors. Study conclusions and caveats: According to the study, around 150 TCR beta chains were cytomegalovirus-associated. Most subjects' HLA-A and HLA-B alleles were reportedly predicted from TCR beta sequences. Earlier analysis looked at TCR beta V segments, and most were productive about 90% or about 30% of the time.

The primer mix had 60 Vbeta and 13 Jbeta primers. Only in-frame clones appear in the TCRdb table, and some are missing; sequencing was by immunoSEQ multiplex PCR. The sample holds roughly 160,000 clones; just under 80% are singletons and the top ten take around 3.1%. On this clone itself: The antigen remains undetermined.

The sample comprised PBMCs. The receptor comes from a woman aged 45-65 years in good health and CMV-seropositive.

The CDR3 DNA follows: TGTGCCTGGGGGACAGGGAATTCACCCCTCCACTTT. This translates into CAWGTGNSPLHF. The rearrangement joins TRBV30 to TRBJ1-6, with 9 positions matching TRBD1. The CDR3 length is 12 residues. V shed 5 bases and J 7 bases; nucleotides not matched to a gene: 0. From germline, CDR1 is GTSNPN and CDR2 SVGIG (reference sequence).